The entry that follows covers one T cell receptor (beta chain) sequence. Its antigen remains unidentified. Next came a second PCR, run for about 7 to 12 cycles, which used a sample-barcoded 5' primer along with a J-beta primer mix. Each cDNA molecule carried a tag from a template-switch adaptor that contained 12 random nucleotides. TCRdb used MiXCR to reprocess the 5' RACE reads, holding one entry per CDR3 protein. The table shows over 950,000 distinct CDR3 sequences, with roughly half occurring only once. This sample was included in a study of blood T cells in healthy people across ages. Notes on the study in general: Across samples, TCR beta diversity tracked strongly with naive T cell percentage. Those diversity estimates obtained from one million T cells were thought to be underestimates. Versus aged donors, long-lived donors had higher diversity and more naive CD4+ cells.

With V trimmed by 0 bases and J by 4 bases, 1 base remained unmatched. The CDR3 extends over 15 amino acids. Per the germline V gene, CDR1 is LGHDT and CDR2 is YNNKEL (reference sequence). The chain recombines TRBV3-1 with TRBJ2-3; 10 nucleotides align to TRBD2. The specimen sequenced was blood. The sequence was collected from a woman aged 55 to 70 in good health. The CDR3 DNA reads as TGTGCCAGCAGCCAAGAGACTAGCGGGTCAGATACGCAGTATTTT. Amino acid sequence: CASSQETSGSDTQYF.